Shown below are 20 T cell receptor beta chains from a single sample sequenced in a study of read filtering for tumor transcriptome and immune sequencing. Molecular barcoded adaptors covering alpha/delta and beta/gamma chains were used on around 400 ng RNA. TCRdb reanalysed the reads using MiXCR and keeps one entry per CDR3 protein. Among 94,000 or so distinct CDR3 sequences listed, 9% to 15% were seen once. Sequencing input: a population of CD138-negative cells sorted from bone marrow. The receptors shown here come from a donor at least 40 years old with multiple myeloma.

This clonotype occurred many times. The CDR3 DNA reads as TGCAGCGTTGTTCAAAACGGAAACACTGAAGCTTTCTTT. As protein: CSVVQNGNTEAFF. This sequence joins TRBV29-1 and TRBJ1-1; D call uncertain. Per germline, CDR1 SQVTM and CDR2 ANQGSEA. The CDR3 sequence is 13 residues long. V was pared by 4 bases and J by 2 bases, with 11 bases between. Full variable domain (outside the CDR3, taken from reference TRBV29-1 and TRBJ1-1): SAVISQKPSRDICQRGTSLTIQCQVDSQVTMMFWYRQQPGQSLTLIATANQGSEATYESGFVIDKFPISRPNLTFSTLTVSNMSPEDSSIYLCSVVQNGNTEAFFGQGTRLTVV.

Many counts were recorded for this clonotype. The chain carries TRBV7-9 and TRBJ2-3, with a weak D call TRBD2 (6 bases). The germline gives CDR1 SEHNR, CDR2 FQNEAQ (reference sequence). V was clipped by 5 bases and J by 4 bases, with 13 bases between them. This CDR3 is built from 14 residues. The CDR3 protein is CASSRDSFADTQYF. CDR3 coding DNA: TGTGCCAGCAGCCGGGACTCCTTCGCAGATACGCAGTATTTT.

This clonotype was counted many times. V is TRBV2 and J is TRBJ2-1; TRBD2 agrees at 9 bases. With V trimmed by 3 bases and J by 9 bases, 9 bases remained unmatched. This CDR3 has 15 amino acids. Per germline, CDR1 SNHLY and CDR2 FYNNEI. The CDR3 DNA sequence: TGTGCCAGCAGTGATGGTCTAGCGGGACATCTTGAGCAGTTCTTC. This codes for CASSDGLAGHLEQFF.

There are a few counts of this clonotype. An end of the junction differs from the germline gene, which may be a read error. The chain couples TRBV27 to TRBJ1-5; D gene uncertain. The CDR3 consists of 13 residues. CDR1 and CDR2 (germline): MNHEY, SMNVEV (reference sequence). CDR3 sequence: CVSSYDKNQPQHF. The CDR3 DNA reads TGTGTCAGCAGTTACGACAAAAATCAGCCCCAGCATTTT.

This clonotype has at least ten counts. The V and J genes are TRBV5-1 and TRBJ2-1; D ambiguous. Trimming removed 3 bases at V and 3 bases at J, with 13 bases between. The CDR3 sequence is 15 residues long. Per germline, CDR1 SGHRS and CDR2 YFSETQ. This chain's CDR3 is CASSSFDPNYNEQFF. CDR3 bases: TGCGCCAGCAGCTCTTTCGACCCGAACTACAATGAGCAGTTCTTC.

This clonotype was counted only a few times. Given a much more abundant clone one base away, this may be a read error. This chain links TRBV29-1 with TRBJ1-2; D is perhaps TRBD1 (5 bases). This CDR3 has 14 residues. Germline V lookup: CDR1 SQVTM, CDR2 ANQGSEA. The CDR3 region has the DNA TGCTGCGTTGAAGATCAACGGGGCTACTATGGCTACACCTTC. The encoded protein is CCVEDQRGYYGYTF.

In its sample, this clonotype was seen many times. CDR3 sequence reads: CSASRDSKSYGYTF. The CDR3 nucleotides are TGCAGTGCCTCCAGGGACAGTAAGTCCTATGGCTACACCTTC. This chain connects TRBV20-1 to TRBJ1-2; 7 nucleotides match TRBD1. The length of the CDR3 is 14 residues. The germline gives CDR1 DFQATT, CDR2 SNEGSKA (reference sequence). Trimming removed 6 bases from V and 4 bases from J; junction bases left unmatched: 11.

In this sample, this clonotype turned up many times. J is TRBJ2-1 and V is TRBV2; 11 bases agree with TRBD2. CDR3 length: 15 residues. V shed 6 bases and J 6 bases; nucleotides not matched to a gene: 7. From germline, CDR1 is SNHLY and CDR2 FYNNEI. The CDR3 sequence is CASSLAGGPFNEQFF. The DNA for the CDR3 is TGTGCCAGCAGCTTAGCGGGAGGGCCGTTCAATGAGCAGTTCTTC. Variable domain in full (rest from reference TRBV2 and TRBJ2-1): EPEVTQTPSHQVTQMGQEVILRCVPISNHLYFYWYRQILGQKVEFLVSFYNNEISEKSEIFDDQFSVERPDGSNFTLKIRSTKLEDSAMYFCASSLAGGPFNEQFFGPGTRLTVL.

This clonotype was observed a handful of times. The rearrangement uses TRBV20-1 and TRBJ1-5, with D uncertain. Germline loops: CDR1 DFQATT, CDR2 SNEGSKA (reference sequence). The CDR3 loop spans 13 amino acids. V was cut by 0 bases and J by 0 bases, with 3 bases left in between. This CDR3 reads CSAREDSNQPQHF. For the CDR3, the DNA is TGCAGTGCTAGAGAGGATAGCAATCAGCCCCAGCATTTT.

This clonotype appeared many times. The chain links TRBV2 to TRBJ1-5; 9 nucleotides align to TRBD1. The CDR3 is made up of 13 amino acids. J gave up 7 bases and V 6 bases, and 4 bases lay outside the gene matches. CDR1 SNHLY and CDR2 FYNNEI come from the germline V gene. The CDR3: CASRGTGMQPQHF. The DNA of the CDR3 is TGTGCCAGCAGAGGGACAGGGATGCAGCCCCAGCATTTT.

This clonotype was recorded at least ten times. This chain uses TRBV6-2 or TRBV6-3 with TRBJ2-3; 8 bases are a match to TRBD1. CDR3 length equals 17 residues. After removal of 0 bases from V and 0 bases from J, the junction contained 5 bases not matched to a gene. Germline values: CDR1 MNHEY, CDR2 SVGEGT. For the CDR3, the DNA is TGTGCCAGCAGTTACTCCGGGACAGGTGGAAGCACAGATACGCAGTATTTT. Protein: CASSYSGTGGSTDTQYF.

This clonotype appeared many times. The rearrangement joins TRBV5-1 to TRBJ2-1; 7 nucleotides line up with TRBD1. CDR1 is SGHRS, CDR2 YFSETQ, per germline. With 4 bases clipped from V and 5 bases from J, the junction kept 6 bases outside the gene matches. This CDR3 contains 14 residues. CDR3 sequence: CASSPDRMDNEQFF. DNA of the CDR3: TGCGCCAGCAGCCCGGACAGGATGGACAATGAGCAGTTCTTC.

This clonotype was detected only a few times. This may come from a read error, since a much larger clone is one base off. V is TRBV6-5 and J is TRBJ2-1; perhaps TRBD2 as D (6 bases). CDR3 length: 13 residues. Germline V gives CDR1 MNHEY, CDR2 SVGAGI. The CDR3 DNA follows: TGTGCCGGCAGTTACGGGACTCCCAATGAGCAGTTCTTC. The encoded protein is CAGSYGTPNEQFF.

V and J are TRBV6-2 or TRBV6-3 and TRBJ2-7; D unclear. The CDR3 loop spans 13 amino acids. The germline CDR1 and CDR2 sequences are MNHEY and SVGEGT. Trimming took 2 bases from V and 2 from J, leaving 7 bases between them. CDR3 nucleotides: TGTGCCAGCAGTTACGGCCAGACCTACGAGCAGTACTTC. Its translation: CASSYGQTYEQYF.

This clonotype was detected many times. The chain uses TRBV6-6 and TRBJ2-1, with 8 bases fitting TRBD2. The junction had 16 bases not matched to a gene; V was cut back by 5 bases and J by 1 base. Per the germline V gene, CDR1 is MNHNY and CDR2 is SVGAGI (reference sequence). The CDR3 runs to 19 residues. The CDR3, as DNA: TGTGCCAGCAGTCCCTCCGGGACTAGAGGGAGAGGATCCTACAATGAGCAGTTCTTC. It yields the protein CASSPSGTRGRGSYNEQFF.

The table lists this clonotype with a few counts. The chain couples TRBV19 to TRBJ2-4, with a weak D call TRBD1 (6 bases). This CDR3 has 14 amino acids. CDR1 is LNHDA and CDR2 is SQIVND in the germline V gene (reference sequence). Trimming took 5 bases from V and 5 from J, leaving 13 bases between them. The CDR3 nucleotides read TGTGCCAGTAGTGAGAGACAGGCCCAAAACATTCAGTACTTC. It specifies CASSERQAQNIQYF.

V gene TRBV28 combines with J gene TRBJ1-6; no clear D gene. The CDR3 is 13 residues long. Germline V lookup: CDR1 MDHEN, CDR2 SYDVKM. As DNA, the CDR3 is TGTGTCAGTAGCCGGAACAGTAATTCACCCCTCCACTTT. Residues: CVSSRNSNSPLHF.

This clonotype has at least ten counts. The chain combines TRBV20-1 with TRBJ2-1; 7 nucleotides agree with TRBD1. V shed 8 bases and J 0 bases; nucleotides not matched to a gene: 4. The CDR3 consists of 13 residues. CDR1 is DFQATT and CDR2 is SNEGSKA in the germline V gene (reference sequence). The CDR3 sequence: CSSGTASYNEQFF. CDR3 DNA: TGCAGTTCCGGGACAGCCTCCTACAATGAGCAGTTCTTC.

This clonotype was seen ten or more times. The CDR3 reads CASSSSGEQFF. CDR3 DNA sequence: TGTGCCAGCAGCTCTAGCGGTGAGCAGTTCTTC. V usage is TRBV7-9 and J usage is TRBJ2-1; 7 nucleotides align to TRBD2. The CDR3 consists of 11 residues. The ends lost 4 bases at V and 9 bases at J; junction bases unmatched: 0. Germline loops: CDR1 SEHNR, CDR2 FQNEAQ (reference sequence).

The V gene is TRBV27, the J gene TRBJ1-5; D is uncertain. The CDR3 extends over 12 amino acids. Germline V CDR1 and CDR2: MNHEY, SMNVEV (reference sequence). Trimming took off 7 bases at V and 0 bases at J, with 4 bases between the two ends. The CDR3 nucleotides read TGTGCCAGCACCATTAGCAATCAGCCCCAGCATTTT. The encoded protein is CASTISNQPQHF.